A selection of T cell receptor beta chains follows, all from one sample in a study of blood T cell repertoires in COVID-19. Sequencing was performed with immunoSEQ multiplex PCR; in TCRdb, only in-frame clones are kept and a portion is missing. The sample carries about 140,000 clones, around 80% recorded once. What was sequenced was peripheral blood. Receptor source: a man aged 60 to 69 with active or convalescent COVID-19. Both conserved end residues are part of each CDR3. The D gene is left open where the match is weak. Size tells how often a clone was seen (once, few, many) or the class of an expanded clone, and some rows leave it out.

abundance,j_gene,v_gene,d_gene,CDR3nt,CDR3aa
once,TRBJ1-3,TRBV7-9,NA,TGTGCCAGCAGCAGACGGGGACTTTCCTCTGGAAACACCATATATTTT,CASSRRGLSSGNTIYF
NA,TRBJ2-5,TRBV11-3,NA,TGTGCCAGCAGCCCTATTTTTACAGGGCCCCAAGAGACCCAGTACTTC,CASSPIFTGPQETQYF
NA,TRBJ1-1,TRBV11-3,NA,TGTGCCAGCAGCCGAGCCCGAAACACTGAAGCTTTCTTT,CASSRARNTEAFF
NA,TRBJ1-2,TRBV14,NA,TGTGCCAGCAGCCAAGGACAGTCCTATGGCTACACCTTC,CASSQGQSYGYTF
NA,TRBJ1-1,TRBV4-3,NA,TGCGCCAGCAGCCAAGATCGGGGGGTTTACACTGAAGCTTTCTTT,CASSQDRGVYTEAFF
NA,TRBJ1-1,TRBV24-1,NA,TGTGCCACCAGTGATCCAGGGAGGGGAACTGAAGCTTTCTTT,CATSDPGRGTEAFF
NA,TRBJ2-7,TRBV3-1/TRBV3-2,NA,TGTGCCAGCAGCCAAGTTCTCTGGAACACTAACACCTACGAGCAGTACTTC,CASSQVLWNTNTYEQYF
NA,TRBJ2-5,TRBV11-3,NA,TGTGCCAGCAGCGGAGGAGAGACCCAGTACTTC,CASSGGETQYF
NA,TRBJ2-7,TRBV2,TRBD1,TGTGCCAGCGGGACAGGAGAGTACGAGCAGTACTTC,CASGTGEYEQYF
NA,TRBJ1-5,TRBV6-2/TRBV6-3,TRBD1,TGTGCCAGCAGTCCCGGGACAGCCTCTCAGCCCCAGCATTTT,CASSPGTASQPQHF
NA,TRBJ2-1,TRBV5-1,NA,TGCGCCAGCAGCTTACGCACACACGAGCAGTTCTTC,CASSLRTHEQFF
NA,TRBJ2-2,TRBV27,TRBD1,TGTGCCAGCTCTTCCTTGCTCACAGGGGAATCTACCGGGGAGCTGTTTTTT,CASSSLLTGESTGELFF
NA,TRBJ1-2,TRBV4-3,TRBD1,TGCGCCAGCAGCCAAGAAGGGACAGGGTCTACCTATGGCTACACCTTC,CASSQEGTGSTYGYTF
NA,TRBJ1-5,TRBV18,NA,TGTGCCAGCTCCCCATCTTCTCAGCCCCAGCATTTT,CASSPSSQPQHF
once,TRBJ1-2,TRBV19,TRBD1,TGTGCCAGTAAGGAAGGGGGCAGGGGTGGCTACACCTTC,CASKEGGRGGYTF
NA,TRBJ1-5,TRBV3-1/TRBV3-2,NA,TGTGCCAGCAGCCAAGACCGAGATCAGCCCCAGCATTTT,CASSQDRDQPQHF
NA,TRBJ1-6,TRBV5-1,NA,TGCGCCAGCAGCTTCGATAATTCACCCCTCCACTTT,CASSFDNSPLHF
NA,TRBJ2-7,TRBV19,NA,TGTGCCAGTAGCGCAAGCCTCAGGGCATCCTACGAGCAGTACTTC,CASSASLRASYEQYF
NA,TRBJ1-2,TRBV7-2,NA,TGTGCCGAAAGGATAGGAGCTAACTATGGCTACACCTTC,CAERIGANYGYTF
NA,TRBJ1-1,TRBV6-5,NA,TGTGCCAGCAGGGATACAGCGAACACTGAAGCTTTCTTT,CASRDTANTEAFF
NA,TRBJ1-3,TRBV11-3,NA,TGTGCCAGCACACGCTATGGAAACACCATATATTTT,CASTRYGNTIYF
NA,TRBJ2-2,TRBV19,TRBD1,TGTGCCAGTAGCGTACAGGGGTTGGACACCGGGGAGCTGTTTTTT,CASSVQGLDTGELFF
NA,TRBJ2-2,TRBV7-2,TRBD2,TGTGCCAGCAGCCGCGACCTAGCGGAGAGGACCGGGGAGCTGTTTTTT,CASSRDLAERTGELFF
NA,TRBJ1-4,TRBV7-2,TRBD1,TGTGCCAGCAGCCCCCAGGGGGCGGGTAATGAAAAACTGTTTTTT,CASSPQGAGNEKLFF
NA,TRBJ2-1,TRBV20-1,NA,TGCAGTGCTAGTGGAGGAGTCTTTAGCTCCTACAATGAGCAGTTCTTC,CSASGGVFSSYNEQFF
NA,TRBJ2-3,TRBV5-1,TRBD1,TGCGCCAGCAGTCGACCACAGGGGCTTCTCACAGATACGCAGTATTTT,CASSRPQGLLTDTQYF
NA,TRBJ2-1,TRBV5-1,TRBD1,TGCGCCAGCAGCTTCTCTCCGGGACAGGGAAGAAATGAGCAGTTCTTC,CASSFSPGQGRNEQFF
NA,TRBJ1-2,TRBV19,NA,TGTGCCAGTAGTATAGGCGGGCTTGACAGGACACGCAAAACTAACTATGGCTACACCTTC,CASSIGGLDRTRKTNYGYTF
NA,TRBJ1-2,TRBV29-1,NA,TGCAGCGTTGTGACAGGAGACTATGGCTACACCTTC,CSVVTGDYGYTF
NA,TRBJ1-1,TRBV7-2,TRBD1,TGTGCCAGCAGCTTAGGAGGGGGCTACACCTATGGGGACACTGAAGCTTTCTTT,CASSLGGGYTYGDTEAFF
NA,TRBJ1-1,TRBV4-3,NA,TGCGCCAGCAGCCAGGTCAGCGGGCGGGGGACCACTGAAGCTTTCTTT,CASSQVSGRGTTEAFF
NA,TRBJ1-1,TRBV27,NA,TGTGCCAGCAGTTTAACATCGAACACTGAAGCTTTCTTT,CASSLTSNTEAFF
NA,TRBJ1-1,TRBV19,NA,TGTGCCAGTAGTATTAGGGCGGGCGGGGGCACTGAAGCTTTCTTT,CASSIRAGGGTEAFF
NA,TRBJ1-5,TRBV10-2,TRBD1,TGCGCCAGCAGTGAGTGGGACAGGGGCAGCAATCAGCCCCAGCATTTT,CASSEWDRGSNQPQHF
NA,TRBJ2-3,TRBV18,TRBD1,TGTGCCAGCTCACCCGTCGGGACAGGGGCCGATACGCAGTATTTT,CASSPVGTGADTQYF
few,TRBJ1-5,TRBV4-1,TRBD1,TGCGCCAGCAGCCAAGCCACAGGGGCGAGGCAGCCCCAGCATTTT,CASSQATGARQPQHF
NA,TRBJ2-3,TRBV10-1,NA,TGCGCCAGCAGTGAGGGGGGGTTCACAGATACGCAGTATTTT,CASSEGGFTDTQYF
NA,TRBJ2-1,TRBV5-1,TRBD1,TGCGCCAGCAGCTTACCGGGACAGGCCAAAACGGGACCCCTCACGGGAAGCTACAATGAGCAGTTCTTC,CASSLPGQAKTGPLTGSYNEQFF
NA,TRBJ1-2,TRBV19,NA,TGTGCCAGTACTACGAGGGAAGGCTACACCTTC,CASTTREGYTF
once,TRBJ1-2,TRBV27,NA,TGTGCCAGCAGTTTGGAACCGGGAAACTATGGCTACACCTTC,CASSLEPGNYGYTF
NA,TRBJ1-1,TRBV15,NA,TGTGCCACCAGCCTAATGAACACTGAAGCTTTCTTT,CATSLMNTEAFF
NA,TRBJ1-4,TRBV3-1/TRBV3-2,NA,TGTGCCAGCAGCCACCTGAGGGGGATTGAAAAACTGTTTTTT,CASSHLRGIEKLFF
NA,TRBJ2-3,TRBV27,TRBD2,TGTGCCAGCACAGCGGGAGGCGCGGCAGATACGCAGTATTTT,CASTAGGAADTQYF